Listed here are 21 T cell receptor beta chains from one sample, sequenced in a study of shared clonotypes between healthy human individuals. Profiling relied on immunoSEQ multiplex PCR, and the TCRdb table lists in-frame clones only, not all of them. The table records around 1.5 million clones, 95% to 99% of them present only once. Sequenced material: naive CD4+ T cells sorted from blood. Specified subset: CD45RA+ positively selected. The receptors shown here come from a man aged 25-40 years in good health.

The chain carries TRBV9 and TRBJ1-1; 7 nucleotides line up with TRBD1. CDR1 is SGDLS, CDR2 YYNGEE, per germline. The CDR3 extends over 15 amino acids. Losses at the gene ends were 0 bases for V and 6 bases for J; bases not matched to a gene: 8. CDR3 sequence (DNA): TGTGCCAGCAGCGTAGCTGAGGGGGCCGGCGCTGAAGCTTTCTTT. This gives the protein CASSVAEGAGAEAFF.

The count of this clone is one. The CDR3 DNA reads as TGTGCCAGCAGCTACCGGGACAGGAACAATGAGCAGTTCTTC. Translating it yields CASSYRDRNNEQFF. The chain couples TRBV11-2 to TRBJ2-1; 8 nucleotides agree with TRBD1. Germline V gives CDR1 SGHAT, CDR2 FQNNGV. There are 14 residues in the CDR3. The V gene end was trimmed by 4 bases and the J gene end by 5 bases; junction bases not matched to a gene: 4.

The chain combines TRBV29-1 with TRBJ2-1; D might be TRBD2 (5 bases). Trimming removed 8 bases from V and 5 bases from J, with 16 bases in between. Germline V gene lookup returns CDR1 SQVTM and CDR2 ANQGSEA. CDR3 length equals 13 residues. CDR3 sequence reads: CSTRGLAHNEQFF. CDR3 coding DNA: TGCAGCACCCGCGGGTTAGCCCACAATGAGCAGTTCTTC.

This chain links TRBV18 with TRBJ1-1; TRBD1 is a possible D gene (6 bases). Trimming cost V 0 bases and J 6 bases, with 11 bases left between them. The germline CDR1 and CDR2 sequences are KGHSH and LQKENI. CDR3 length: 14 residues. CDR3 sequence: CASSPPSGGAEAFF. Here the CDR3 DNA reads TGTGCCAGCTCACCACCATCGGGGGGCGCTGAAGCTTTCTTT.

V and J are TRBV5-1 and TRBJ2-7, with TRBD1 as a possible D gene (6 bases). Germline V gives CDR1 SGHRS, CDR2 YFSETQ. The CDR3 totals 15 residues. Trimming took off 3 bases at V and 6 bases at J, with 19 bases between the two ends. CDR3 loop: CASSSATGAKAEQYF. For the CDR3, the DNA is TGCGCCAGCAGCTCGGCGACAGGCGCAAAGGCCGAGCAGTACTTC.

This chain uses TRBV7-6 with TRBJ2-2; TRBD2 might be the D (7 bases). Trimming took 6 bases from V and 5 from J, leaving 13 bases between them. Per the germline V gene, CDR1 is SGHVS and CDR2 is FNYEAQ. The CDR3 length is 14 residues. CDR3 sequence reads: CASSIQGGTGELFF. Here the CDR3 DNA reads TGTGCCAGCAGTATACAGGGAGGGACCGGGGAGCTGTTTTTT.

This clone has a single count. V usage is TRBV5-1 and J usage is TRBJ2-6; weak D call: TRBD1 (6 bases). The CDR3 is 17 amino acids. Germline assignment: CDR1 SGHRS and CDR2 YFSETQ. V was trimmed by 7 bases and J by 0 bases, leaving 17 bases between them. CDR3 loop: CASLEGAGASGANVLTF. The DNA for the CDR3 is TGCGCCAGCCTTGAGGGAGCAGGGGCCTCTGGGGCCAACGTCCTGACTTTC.

This chain uses TRBV28 with TRBJ2-7; 7 nucleotides agree with TRBD1. Germline V gives CDR1 MDHEN, CDR2 SYDVKM. V lost 5 bases to trimming and J lost 4 bases; unmatched junction nucleotides: 8. This CDR3 comprises 14 residues. The CDR3 DNA is TGTGCCAGCAGTGAGACAGGGAGTAGGTACGAGCAGTACTTC. It encodes CASSETGSRYEQYF.

The genes are TRBV27 and TRBJ2-6; no clear D gene. Germline V CDR1 and CDR2: MNHEY, SMNVEV (reference sequence). Trimming shortened V by 5 bases and J by 4 bases, and 3 bases separated the two germline ends. The CDR3 consists of 12 residues. CDR3 sequence reads: CASSPGANVLTF. The CDR3 DNA sequence: TGTGCCAGCAGTCCCGGGGCCAACGTCCTGACTTTC.

Points on this clone: Other nucleotide sequences from this sample produce the same CDR3. The rearrangement links TRBV9 to TRBJ2-1, with 10 bases identical to TRBD2. Per the germline V gene, CDR1 is SGDLS and CDR2 is YYNGEE. V dropped 0 bases and J dropped 4; count of bases not matched to a gene: 4. CDR3 length equals 16 residues. In nucleotides, the CDR3 is TGTGCCAGCAGCGTAGCGGCTAGCGGGAGATACAATGAGCAGTTCTTC. Its protein product is CASSVAASGRYNEQFF.

J is TRBJ1-3 and V is TRBV4-1; 7 nucleotides agree with TRBD1. V shed 3 bases, J shed 4 bases, and the junction held 6 bases outside the gene matches. The length of the CDR3 is 15 residues. CDR1 is MGHRA and CDR2 is YSYEKL in the germline V gene. The DNA of the CDR3 is TGCGCCAGCAGCCAGGGGACAGTGGTCGGAAACACCATATATTTT. Protein: CASSQGTVVGNTIYF.

This chain uses TRBV4-1 with TRBJ2-1; the match to TRBD2 covers 10 bases. There are 19 residues in the CDR3. Trimming took 3 bases from V and 2 from J; bases not matched to a gene: 13. Germline CDR1 and CDR2: MGHRA and YSYEKL. The CDR3 nucleotides are TGCGCCAGCAGCCATGACGACACCTTAACTAGCGGGACCTACAATGAGCAGTTCTTC. Encoded protein: CASSHDDTLTSGTYNEQFF.

The chain uses TRBV19 and TRBJ1-5; 10 bases align to TRBD1. After removal of 4 bases from V and 5 bases from J, the junction contained 5 bases not matched to a gene. Per germline, CDR1 LNHDA and CDR2 SQIVND (reference sequence). The CDR3 extends over 15 amino acids. The CDR3: CASSTRQGAHQPQHF. The CDR3 coding sequence is TGTGCCAGTAGTACCAGACAGGGGGCACATCAGCCCCAGCATTTT. Together with reference TRBV19 and TRBJ1-5, the CDR3 gives the full variable domain: DGGITQSPKYLFRKEGQNVTLSCEQNLNHDAMYWYRQDPGQGLRLIYYSQIVNDFQKGDIAEGYSVSREKKESFPLTVTSAQKNPTAFYLCASSTRQGAHQPQHFGDGTRLSIL.

The chain joins TRBV11-3 to TRBJ2-7; D is uncertain. The CDR3 consists of 16 residues. The V gene lost 0 bases and the J gene lost 5 bases, with 17 bases spanning the gap. Germline CDR1 is SGHNT and CDR2 is YENEEA. The CDR3: CASSLDPRRPLNEQYF. The CDR3, as DNA: TGTGCCAGCAGCTTAGACCCTCGTAGGCCCCTAAACGAGCAGTACTTC.

This chain links TRBV4-3 with TRBJ2-1; no reliable D call. V was shortened by 0 bases and J by 7 bases, with 16 bases between the two germline ends. This CDR3 region has 16 residues. Germline V CDR1 and CDR2: LGHNA, YSLEER. The CDR3, as DNA: TGCGCCAGCAGCCAAGAGTTGCTAGTCCTTGGGAATGAGCAGTTCTTC. Amino acids: CASSQELLVLGNEQFF.

The chain employs TRBV19 and TRBJ1-5; possible D gene TRBD1, 6 bases. Germline V gene lookup returns CDR1 LNHDA and CDR2 SQIVND (reference sequence). Trimming shortened V by 10 bases and J by 7 bases, and 23 bases separated the two germline ends. CDR3 length equals 15 residues. The CDR3 spells CATTPRGRGQQPQHF. The CDR3 DNA sequence: TGTGCCACCACCCCCCGAGGCAGGGGACAACAGCCCCAGCATTTT.

The chain uses TRBV27 and TRBJ2-7, with TRBD1 identical over 7 bases. Looked up from germline, CDR1 is MNHEY and CDR2 is SMNVEV (reference sequence). Unmatched junction bases numbered 3, after V lost 5 bases and J lost 2 bases. CDR3 length: 13 residues. The CDR3 sequence: CASSRQGTYEQYF. The CDR3 bases are TGTGCCAGCAGTAGACAGGGAACCTACGAGCAGTACTTC.

The chain carries TRBV5-1 and TRBJ2-3, with TRBD2 identical over 13 bases. The CDR3 spans 18 residues. Germline CDR1 reads SGHRS; CDR2 reads YFSETQ. Unmatched junction bases numbered 6, after V lost 0 bases and J lost 2 bases. Written as DNA, the CDR3 is TGCGCCAGCAGCTTGGCTGGGACTAGCGGGGATTTCACAGATACGCAGTATTTT. This encodes CASSLAGTSGDFTDTQYF.

A remark on this clone: Other nucleotide sequences from this sample produce the same CDR3. The chain recombines TRBV7-2 with TRBJ2-5; a weak D match, TRBD1 (5 bases). The CDR3 runs to 14 residues. V lost 1 base to trimming and J lost 4 bases, with 10 bases between them. The germline V gene has CDR1 SGHTA and CDR2 FQGNSA. The CDR3 here is CASSLVWGRETQYF. The CDR3, as DNA: TGTGCCAGCAGCTTAGTATGGGGCAGAGAGACCCAGTACTTC.

The rearrangement uses TRBV9 and TRBJ2-1; 14 bases line up with TRBD2. CDR3 length equals 19 residues. The germline CDR1 and CDR2 sequences are SGDLS and YYNGEE. V was pared by 5 bases and J by 1 base, with 11 bases of the junction left unmatched. CDR3 bases: TGTGCCAGCAGTTTGCGGGGACTAGCGGGAGCGGAATCCTACAATGAGCAGTTCTTC. Residues: CASSLRGLAGAESYNEQFF.

The gene calls are TRBV9 and TRBJ2-1, with unresolved D. Germline CDR1 is SGDLS and CDR2 is YYNGEE. Trimming took off 0 bases at V and 0 bases at J, with 7 bases between the two ends. The length of the CDR3 is 15 residues. DNA for the CDR3: TGTGCCAGCAGCGTAGAGGCCCGCTCCTACAATGAGCAGTTCTTC. Translation: CASSVEARSYNEQFF.